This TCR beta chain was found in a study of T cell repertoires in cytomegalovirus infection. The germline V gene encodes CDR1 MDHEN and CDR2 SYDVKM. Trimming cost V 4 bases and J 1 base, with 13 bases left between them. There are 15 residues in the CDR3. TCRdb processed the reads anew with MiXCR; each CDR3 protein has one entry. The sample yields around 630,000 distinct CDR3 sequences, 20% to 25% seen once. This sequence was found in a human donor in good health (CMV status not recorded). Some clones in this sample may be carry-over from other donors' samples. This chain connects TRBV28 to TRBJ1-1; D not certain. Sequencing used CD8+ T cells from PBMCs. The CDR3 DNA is TGTGCCAGCAGTTCCGCGGCAGGAGAGAACACTGAAGCTTTCTTT. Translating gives CASSSAAGENTEAFF.